This T cell receptor beta chain was sequenced in a study of identical twins. TCRdb reprocessed the 5' RACE reads with MiXCR, giving one entry per CDR3 protein. The table records fewer than 900,000 distinct CDR3 sequences, roughly 18% of them present only once. The CDR3 is 13 amino acids. The germline V gene encodes CDR1 SGHVS and CDR2 FQNEAQ. Trimming cost V 0 bases and J 5 bases, with 5 bases left between them. The sample was also reused in another study, on T cells expressing NK-cell markers.

This rearrangement joins TRBV7-8 to TRBJ1-5; D is uncertain. The sequenced material came from PBMCs. This TCR was recovered from a young woman in good health. CDR3 protein: CASSLATDQPQHF. For the CDR3, the DNA is TGTGCCAGCAGCTTAGCAACGGATCAGCCCCAGCATTTT.